The rows below give T cell receptor beta chains drawn from one sample of a study of cytomegalovirus exposure and HLA in healthy donors. Clones were sequenced by immunoSEQ multiplex PCR, and TCRdb holds only the in-frame ones, with some missing. This table holds 140,000 to 150,000 clones, 66% found once. Sequencing used PBMCs. These receptors were obtained from a woman aged 55-69 years in good health and CMV-seronegative. Each CDR3 is given with its conserved first and last residue. Each record gives: V gene, J gene, clone size, CDR3 protein. Not all rows give a size; the values are once, few, many and, for expanded clones, a class.

>TRBV15|TRBJ2-7|few
CATSRAGGSSYEQYF
>TRBV2|TRBJ2-3|.
CASSHVASGSPDTQYF
>TRBV7-2|TRBJ2-1|.
CASSLAHQGVSSYNEQFF
>TRBV27|TRBJ2-7|.
CASSSGTSRQYF
>TRBV18|TRBJ2-3|few
CASSPVEGQGPDTQYF
>TRBV9|TRBJ1-6|.
CASSVGRARNSPLHF
>TRBV7-9|TRBJ2-2|.
CASSLAMSGTGELFF
>TRBV5-4|TRBJ1-2|once
CASSLGRLGHRGRGYTF
>TRBV7-9|TRBJ1-5|.
CASSLASGGFGNQPQHF
>TRBV18|TRBJ2-1|.
CASSGTGGGYEQFF
>TRBV10-3|TRBJ2-3|.
CAISLAFGTDTQYF
>TRBV19|TRBJ2-5|few
CASSTGGGPRETQYF
>TRBV5-4|TRBJ2-7|.
CASSPGTSGTSYEQYF
>TRBV15|TRBJ1-3|.
CATSREGARGNTIYF